This T cell receptor (beta chain) was identified during a study of T-cell memory formation after mild COVID-19. Study-level points and caveats: CD4+ bias marked clones expanding day 15 to 37, unlike balanced contracting clones. Cross-reactive memory appears to have joined, as suggested by some responding clones showing up in pre-infection memory.

CDR1 and CDR2 (germline): SNHLY, FYNNEI. This CDR3 contains 12 residues. V dropped 7 bases and J dropped 10 bases, with 16 bases sitting between them. Of note for this clonotype: Its antigen remains unidentified.

A single record per CDR3 protein comes from TCRdb applying MiXCR to the 5' RACE reads. Among under 300,000 distinct CDR3 sequences listed, over 15% were seen once. Sequenced material: PBMCs or a T cell subset sorted from them (not recorded which). The TCR sequence derives from a man aged 18-30 years who had mild COVID-19 (a few samples of this study predate the infection). Cell type and time point are not known. The rearrangement joins TRBV2 to TRBJ1-1, with D tentatively TRBD1 (6 bases). In nucleotides, the CDR3 is TGTGCCAGCATCGAGGGGGTCATTGGAGCTTTCTTT. Protein: CASIEGVIGAFF.